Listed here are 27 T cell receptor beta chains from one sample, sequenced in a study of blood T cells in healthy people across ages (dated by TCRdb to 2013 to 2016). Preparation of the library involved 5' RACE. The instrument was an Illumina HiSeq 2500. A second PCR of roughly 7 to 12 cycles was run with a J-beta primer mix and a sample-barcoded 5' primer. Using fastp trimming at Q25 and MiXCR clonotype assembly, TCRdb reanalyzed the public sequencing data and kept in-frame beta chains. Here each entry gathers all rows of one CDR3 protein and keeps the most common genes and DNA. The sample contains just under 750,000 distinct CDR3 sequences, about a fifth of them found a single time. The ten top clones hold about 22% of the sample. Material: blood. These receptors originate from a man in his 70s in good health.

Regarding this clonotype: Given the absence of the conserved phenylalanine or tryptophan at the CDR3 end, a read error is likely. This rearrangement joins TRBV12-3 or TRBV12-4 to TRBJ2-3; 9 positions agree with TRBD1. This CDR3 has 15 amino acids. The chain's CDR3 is CASSGDRVYTDAQYS. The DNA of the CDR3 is TGTGCCAGCAGTGGGGACAGGGTCTACACAGATGCGCAGTATTCT.

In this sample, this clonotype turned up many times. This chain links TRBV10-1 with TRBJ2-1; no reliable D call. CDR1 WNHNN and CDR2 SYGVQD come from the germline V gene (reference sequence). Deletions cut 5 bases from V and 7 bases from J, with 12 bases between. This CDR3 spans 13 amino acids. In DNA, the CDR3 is TGCGCCAGCAGTCCCTCCCCGAGAAATGAGCAGTTCTTC. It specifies CASSPSPRNEQFF.

The CDR3 protein is CASSPTPTALEAFF. The DNA of the CDR3 is TGTGCCAGCTCACCTACTCCGACGGCCCTTGAAGCTTTCTTT. The rearrangement joins TRBV18 to TRBJ1-1; D remains unclear. V gave up 3 bases and J gave up 7 bases, with 15 bases separating them. CDR1 is KGHSH and CDR2 is LQKENI in the germline V gene. The CDR3 spans 14 residues.

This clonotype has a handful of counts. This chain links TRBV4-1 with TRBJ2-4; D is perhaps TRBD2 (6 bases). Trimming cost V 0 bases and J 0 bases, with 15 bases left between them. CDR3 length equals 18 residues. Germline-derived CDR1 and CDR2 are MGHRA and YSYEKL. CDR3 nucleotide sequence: TGCGCCAGCAGCCAAGAAGGAGGGCCAATACTAGCCAAAAACATTCAGTACTTC. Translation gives CASSQEGGPILAKNIQYF.

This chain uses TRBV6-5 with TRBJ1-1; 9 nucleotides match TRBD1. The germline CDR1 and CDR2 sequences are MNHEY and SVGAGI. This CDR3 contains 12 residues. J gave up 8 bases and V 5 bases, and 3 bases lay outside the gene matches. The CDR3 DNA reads TGTGCCAGCAGTACTGGGACAGGGGAAGCTTTCTTT. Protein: CASSTGTGEAFF.

CDR3 coding DNA: TGTGCCAGCTACACTCTAGCGGGGGGTAGCACAGATACGCAGTATTTT. Translated, it gives CASYTLAGGSTDTQYF. The chain links TRBV6-5 to TRBJ2-3, with 11 bases that match TRBD2. The J segment lost 0 bases and the V segment lost 8 bases, leaving 7 bases of the junction unmatched. This CDR3 comprises 16 residues. Germline loops: CDR1 MNHEY, CDR2 SVGAGI.

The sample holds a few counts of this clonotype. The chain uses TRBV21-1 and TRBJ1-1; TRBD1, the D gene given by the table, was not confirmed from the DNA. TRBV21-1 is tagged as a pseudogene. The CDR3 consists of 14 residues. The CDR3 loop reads CASRGQGGWTEAFF. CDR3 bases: TGTGCCAGCAGGGGACAGGGGGGGTGGACTGAAGCTTTCTTT.

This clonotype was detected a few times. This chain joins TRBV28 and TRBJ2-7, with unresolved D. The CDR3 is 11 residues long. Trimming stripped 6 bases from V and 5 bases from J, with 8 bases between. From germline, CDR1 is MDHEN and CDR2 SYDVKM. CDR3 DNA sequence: TGTGCCAGCAGATCCCTAGACGAGCAGTACGTC. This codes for CASRSLDEQYV.

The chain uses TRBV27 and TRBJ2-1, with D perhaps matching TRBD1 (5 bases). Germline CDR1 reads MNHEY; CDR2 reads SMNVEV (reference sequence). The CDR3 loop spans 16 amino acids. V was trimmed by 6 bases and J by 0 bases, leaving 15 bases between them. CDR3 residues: CASSRTRASSYNEQFF. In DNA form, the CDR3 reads TGTGCCAGCAGCCGAACCAGGGCAAGCTCCTACAATGAGCAGTTCTTC.

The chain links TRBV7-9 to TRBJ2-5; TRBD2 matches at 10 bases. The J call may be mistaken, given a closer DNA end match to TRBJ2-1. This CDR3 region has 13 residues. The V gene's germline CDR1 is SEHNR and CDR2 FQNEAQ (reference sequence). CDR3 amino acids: CASILAGNGEQFF. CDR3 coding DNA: TGTGCCAGCATACTAGCGGGGAACGGTGAGCAGTTCTTC.

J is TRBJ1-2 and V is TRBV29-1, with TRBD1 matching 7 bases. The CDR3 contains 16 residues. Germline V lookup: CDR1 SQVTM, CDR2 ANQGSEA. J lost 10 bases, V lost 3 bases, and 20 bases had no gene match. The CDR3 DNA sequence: TGCAGCGTTGAGCATACCGGGACAGCAACTAACAATGACTACACCTTC. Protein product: CSVEHTGTATNNDYTF.

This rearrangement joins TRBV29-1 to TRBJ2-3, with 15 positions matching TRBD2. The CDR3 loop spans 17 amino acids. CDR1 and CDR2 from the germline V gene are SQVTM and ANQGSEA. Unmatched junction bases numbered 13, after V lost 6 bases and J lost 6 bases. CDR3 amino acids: CSVNPSGLAGGLDTQYF. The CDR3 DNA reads TGCAGCGTGAACCCATCGGGACTAGCGGGGGGTTTGGATACGCAGTATTTT.

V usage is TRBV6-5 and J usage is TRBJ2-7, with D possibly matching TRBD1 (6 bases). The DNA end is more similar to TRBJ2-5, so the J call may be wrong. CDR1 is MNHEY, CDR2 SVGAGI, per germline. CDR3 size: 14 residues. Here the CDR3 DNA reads TGTGCCAGCAGTTTAAGCTGGGGGCAGGAGACCCAGTACTTC. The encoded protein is CASSLSWGQETQYF.

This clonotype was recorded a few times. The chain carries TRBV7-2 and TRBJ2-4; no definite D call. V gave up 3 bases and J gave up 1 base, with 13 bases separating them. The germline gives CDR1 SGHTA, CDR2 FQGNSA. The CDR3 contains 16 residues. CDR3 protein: CASSFSLNPAKNIQYF. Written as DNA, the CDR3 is TGTGCCAGCAGCTTCAGTCTAAACCCGGCCAAAAACATTCAGTACTTC.

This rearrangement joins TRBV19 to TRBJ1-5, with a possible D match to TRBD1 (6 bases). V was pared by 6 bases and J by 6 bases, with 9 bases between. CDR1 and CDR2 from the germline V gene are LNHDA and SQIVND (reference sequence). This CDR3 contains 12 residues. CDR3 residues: CASSRQAQPQHF. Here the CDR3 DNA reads TGTGCCAGTAGCAGACAGGCTCAGCCCCAGCATTTT.

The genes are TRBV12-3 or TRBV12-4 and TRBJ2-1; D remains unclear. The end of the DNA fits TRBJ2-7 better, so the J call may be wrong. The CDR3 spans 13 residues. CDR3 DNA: TGTGCCAGCAGTTTAGTCGGGCTTGCCGAGCAGTACGTC. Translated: CASSLVGLAEQYV.

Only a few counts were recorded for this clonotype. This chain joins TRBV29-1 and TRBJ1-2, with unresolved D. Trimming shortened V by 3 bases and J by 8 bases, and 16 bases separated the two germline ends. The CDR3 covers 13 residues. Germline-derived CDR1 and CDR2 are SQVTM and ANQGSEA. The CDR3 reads CSVERVSLWGYTF. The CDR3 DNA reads TGCAGCGTTGAGCGTGTCAGCCTTTGGGGCTACACCTTC.

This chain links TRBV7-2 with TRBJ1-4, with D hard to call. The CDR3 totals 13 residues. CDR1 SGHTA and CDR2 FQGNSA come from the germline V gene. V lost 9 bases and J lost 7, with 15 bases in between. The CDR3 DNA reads TGTGCCAGTTGTAAGATCTGGGGTGAAAAACTGTTTTTT. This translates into CASCKIWGEKLFF.

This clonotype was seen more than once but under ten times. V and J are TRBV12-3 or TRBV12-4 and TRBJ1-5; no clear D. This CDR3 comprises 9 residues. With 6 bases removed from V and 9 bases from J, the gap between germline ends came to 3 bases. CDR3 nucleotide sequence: TGTGCCAGCAGCCCGCCCCAGCATTTT. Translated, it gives CASSPPQHF.

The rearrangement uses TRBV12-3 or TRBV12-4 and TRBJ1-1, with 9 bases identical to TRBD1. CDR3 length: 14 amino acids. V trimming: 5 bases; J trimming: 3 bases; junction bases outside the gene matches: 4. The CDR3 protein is CASSTGGGDTEAFF. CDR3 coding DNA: TGTGCCAGCAGTACAGGGGGCGGGGACACTGAAGCTTTCTTT.

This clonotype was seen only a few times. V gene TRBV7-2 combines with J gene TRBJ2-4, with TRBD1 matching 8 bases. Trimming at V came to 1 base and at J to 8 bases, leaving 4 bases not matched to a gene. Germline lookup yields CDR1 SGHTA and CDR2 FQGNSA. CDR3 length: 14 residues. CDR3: CASSLEQGGHIQYF. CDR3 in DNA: TGTGCCAGCAGCTTAGAACAGGGGGGACACATTCAGTACTTC.

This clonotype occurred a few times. CDR3 nucleotide sequence: TGTGCCAGCAGTTACGTCTTGGGAGCGGGGGGAGACACAGATACGCAGTATTTT. The encoded protein is CASSYVLGAGGDTDTQYF. This chain uses TRBV6-5 with TRBJ2-3; TRBD2 matches at 9 bases. The CDR3 is made up of 18 amino acids. CDR1 and CDR2 from the germline V gene are MNHEY and SVGAGI. With 2 bases clipped from V and 2 bases from J, the junction kept 11 bases outside the gene matches.

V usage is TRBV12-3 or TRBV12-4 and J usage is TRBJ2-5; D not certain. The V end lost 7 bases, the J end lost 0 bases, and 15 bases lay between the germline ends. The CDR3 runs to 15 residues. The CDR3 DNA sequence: TGTGCCAGCAAGGTCTTAGGGCTTAACCAAGAGACCCAGTACTTC. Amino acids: CASKVLGLNQETQYF.

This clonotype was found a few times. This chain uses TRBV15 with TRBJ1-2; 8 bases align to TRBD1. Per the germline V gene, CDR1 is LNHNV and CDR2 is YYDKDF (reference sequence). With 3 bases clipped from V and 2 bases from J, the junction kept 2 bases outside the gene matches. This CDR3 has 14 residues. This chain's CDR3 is CATSRDRANYGYTF. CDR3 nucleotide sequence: TGTGCCACCAGCAGGGACAGGGCCAACTATGGCTACACCTTC.

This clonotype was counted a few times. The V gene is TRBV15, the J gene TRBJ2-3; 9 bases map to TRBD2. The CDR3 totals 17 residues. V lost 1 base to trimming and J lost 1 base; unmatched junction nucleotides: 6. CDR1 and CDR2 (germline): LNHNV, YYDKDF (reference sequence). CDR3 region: CATSRGIAGDGTDTQYF. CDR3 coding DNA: TGTGCCACCAGCAGAGGGATAGCGGGAGATGGCACAGATACGCAGTATTTT.

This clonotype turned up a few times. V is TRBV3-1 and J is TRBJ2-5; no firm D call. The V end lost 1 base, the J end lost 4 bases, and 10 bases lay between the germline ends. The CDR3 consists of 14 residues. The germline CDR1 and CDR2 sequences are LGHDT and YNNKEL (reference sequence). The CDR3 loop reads CASSQVSASETQYF. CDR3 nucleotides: TGTGCCAGCAGCCAAGTATCAGCTTCAGAGACCCAGTACTTC.

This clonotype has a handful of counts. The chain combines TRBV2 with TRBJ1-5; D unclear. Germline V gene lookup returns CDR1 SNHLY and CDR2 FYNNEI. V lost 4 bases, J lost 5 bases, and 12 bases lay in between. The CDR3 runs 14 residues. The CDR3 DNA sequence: TGTGCCAGCAGTGGACCTAATAGGGATCAGCCCCAGCATTTT. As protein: CASSGPNRDQPQHF.